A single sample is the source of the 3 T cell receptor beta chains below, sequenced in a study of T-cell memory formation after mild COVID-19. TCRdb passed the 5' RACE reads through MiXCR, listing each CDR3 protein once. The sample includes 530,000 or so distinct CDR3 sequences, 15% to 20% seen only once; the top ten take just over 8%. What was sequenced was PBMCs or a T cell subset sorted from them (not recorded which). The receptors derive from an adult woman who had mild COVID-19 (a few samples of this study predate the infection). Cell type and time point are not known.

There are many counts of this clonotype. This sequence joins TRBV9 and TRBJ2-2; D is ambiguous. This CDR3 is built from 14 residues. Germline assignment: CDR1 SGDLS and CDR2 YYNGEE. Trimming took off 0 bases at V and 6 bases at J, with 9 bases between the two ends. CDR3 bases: TGTGCCAGCAGCGTAGACGTTTCCCCCGGGGAGCTGTTTTTT. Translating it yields CASSVDVSPGELFF.

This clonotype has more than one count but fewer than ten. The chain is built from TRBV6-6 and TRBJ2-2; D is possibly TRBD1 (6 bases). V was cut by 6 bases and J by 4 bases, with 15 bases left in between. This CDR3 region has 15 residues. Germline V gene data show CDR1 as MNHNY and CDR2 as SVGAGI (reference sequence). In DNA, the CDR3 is TGTGCCAGCAGCTACACGGACAGAGCCACCGGGGAGCTGTTTTTT. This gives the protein CASSYTDRATGELFF.

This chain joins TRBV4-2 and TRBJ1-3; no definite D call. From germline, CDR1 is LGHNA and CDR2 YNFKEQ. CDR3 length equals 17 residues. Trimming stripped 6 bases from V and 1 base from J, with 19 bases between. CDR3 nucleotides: TGTGCCAGCAGTGGGGTTACGACCGACGGGTCTGGAAACACCATATATTTT. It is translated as CASSGVTTDGSGNTIYF.